This TCR beta chain was recorded in a study of cytomegalovirus exposure and HLA in healthy donors. Use of 60 Vbeta and 13 Jbeta primers characterized the PCR. Measured with immunoSEQ multiplex PCR; TCRdb has only the in-frame clones, and not every one. Among about 120,000 clones listed, 80% were seen once. Concerning this clone itself: Its antigen is undetermined.

Study-wide results and caveats: When a later analysis was performed, an Asian-associated ancestry cluster reportedly had fewer N-insertions than the approximately 700-donor mean. It emerged from a later analysis that several of the most significant clusters appeared to be linked to common viral pathogens. About 87% or about 30% of the time was how often most TCR beta V segments were productive, according to an earlier analysis.

The source is a female donor in good health and CMV-seropositive. Material for sequencing was PBMCs.

CDR3 nucleotides: TGTGCCAGTAGACCGCGGATTCGGACCCTCCACTTT. This encodes CASRPRIRTLHF. The chain employs TRBV19 and TRBJ1-6; D gene ambiguous. With 6 bases removed from V and 14 bases from J, the gap between germline ends came to 14 bases. This CDR3 contains 12 residues. Germline V gene data show CDR1 as LNHDA and CDR2 as SQIVND (reference sequence).